The 5 T cell receptor beta chains below come from one sample, sequenced in a study of blood T cells in healthy people across ages. Next came a second PCR, run for about 7 to 12 cycles, which used a sample-barcoded 5' primer along with a J-beta primer mix. TCRdb processed the 5' RACE reads anew with MiXCR; each CDR3 protein has one entry. This sample has 550,000 to 750,000 distinct CDR3 sequences, with roughly 21% found just once. The sequenced sample was blood. These receptors all come from a man in his 70s in good health.

This chain uses TRBV20-1 with TRBJ2-5, with TRBD2 matching 13 bases. The DNA end is more similar to TRBJ2-7, so the J call may be wrong. The CDR3 runs 14 residues. Per germline, CDR1 DFQATT and CDR2 SNEGSKA (reference sequence). DNA for the CDR3: TGCAGTGCTAGCGGACTAGCGGGAGTTGACGAGCAGTACTTC. Encoded protein: CSASGLAGVDEQYF.

The chain couples TRBV20-1 to TRBJ1-1; 9 nucleotides match TRBD1. This CDR3 has 14 residues. V lost 7 bases to trimming and J lost 12 bases; unmatched junction nucleotides: 18. Germline CDR1 is DFQATT and CDR2 is SNEGSKA (reference sequence). DNA of the CDR3: TGCAGTGTACCGGGGGGGACAGGGAACTTTCTTCCTTTCTTT. This codes for CSVPGGTGNFLPFF.

The rearrangement links TRBV10-3 to TRBJ1-4; tentative D call: TRBD1 (5 bases). V was clipped by 6 bases and J by 3 bases, with 14 bases between them. CDR1 is ENHRY and CDR2 is SYGVKD in the germline V gene. The CDR3 has 15 residues. CDR3 DNA: TGTGCCATCAGGTCCGGGGGGTCGGCTAATGAAAAACTGTTTTTT. Encoded protein: CAIRSGGSANEKLFF.

This clonotype was detected only a few times. Germline is not matched at one junction end, which may reflect a read error. The gene calls are TRBV7-9 and TRBJ2-5; TRBD2 matches at 9 bases. The germline V gene encodes CDR1 SEHNR and CDR2 FQNEAQ (reference sequence). This CDR3 has 14 amino acids. CDR3 loop: CASSLAGPWETQYF. The CDR3 region has the DNA TGTGCCAGCAGCCTAGCGGGACCATGGGAGACCCAGTACTTC.

This sequence joins TRBV4-1 and TRBJ2-3; TRBD2 is a possible D gene (5 bases). The CDR3 extends over 18 amino acids. Trimming cost V 1 base and J 0 bases, with 17 bases left between them. In germline, CDR1 is MGHRA, CDR2 YSYEKL. The CDR3 protein is CASSQGGIRLSSTDTQYF. CDR3 sequence (DNA): TGCGCCAGCAGCCAAGGAGGGATCCGTCTTTCTAGCACAGATACGCAGTATTTT.